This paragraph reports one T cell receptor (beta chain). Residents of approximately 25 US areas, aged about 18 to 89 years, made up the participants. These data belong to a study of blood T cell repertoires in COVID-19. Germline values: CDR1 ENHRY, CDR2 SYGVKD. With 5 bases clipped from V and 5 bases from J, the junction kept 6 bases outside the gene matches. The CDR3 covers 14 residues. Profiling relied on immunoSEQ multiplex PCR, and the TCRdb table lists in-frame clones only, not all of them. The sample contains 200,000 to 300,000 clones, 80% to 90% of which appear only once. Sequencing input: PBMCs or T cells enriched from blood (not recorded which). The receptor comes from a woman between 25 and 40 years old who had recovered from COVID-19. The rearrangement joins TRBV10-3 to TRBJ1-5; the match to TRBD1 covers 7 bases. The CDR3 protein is CAISPGTEYQPQHF. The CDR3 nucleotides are TGTGCCATCAGTCCCGGGACAGAGTATCAGCCCCAGCATTTT.